A single sample is the source of the 31 T cell receptor beta chains below, sequenced in a study of cytomegalovirus exposure and HLA in healthy donors. This PCR relied on a set of 60 Vbeta primers and 13 Jbeta primers. TCRdb's table, derived via immunoSEQ multiplex PCR, lists solely in-frame clones and lacks some. Of 45,000 to 75,000 clones in the sample, around three quarters are singletons; the top ten hold approximately 19%. Sequencing was done on a sample of PBMCs. These receptors all come from a woman in her sixties in good health and CMV-seropositive.

The chain recombines TRBV7-5 with TRBJ1-4; the table's D call of TRBD1 was not tested on the DNA. TRBV7-5 constitutes a pseudogene. The CDR3 length is 15 residues. The CDR3 region has the DNA TGTGCCAGAAGCTCCGGACAGGGGGCACGAGAAAAACTGTTTTTT. Translated, it gives CARSSGQGAREKLFF.

The V and J genes are TRBV6-5 and TRBJ1-1; D remains ambiguous. The CDR3 extends over 11 amino acids. V was shortened by 8 bases and J by 3 bases, with 7 bases between the two germline ends. Per germline, CDR1 MNHEY and CDR2 SVGAGI. The CDR3 sequence is CASRGYTEAFF. The CDR3 DNA reads TGTGCCAGCCGAGGATACACTGAAGCTTTCTTT.

V and J are TRBV18 and TRBJ2-7, with 8 bases aligning to TRBD2. CDR3 size: 17 residues. Germline CDR1 KGHSH, CDR2 LQKENI. After removal of 2 bases from V and 5 bases from J, the junction contained 14 bases not matched to a gene. This CDR3 is CASSPTPAGASTNEQYF. The CDR3 nucleotides read TGTGCCAGCTCACCAACCCCAGCGGGGGCGTCAACTAACGAGCAGTACTTC.

The gene calls are TRBV9 and TRBJ2-3; a weak D match, TRBD2 (5 bases). V lost 3 bases and J lost 0, with 11 bases in between. The CDR3 covers 15 residues. Germline V gives CDR1 SGDLS, CDR2 YYNGEE. The CDR3 here is CASSDWGASTDTQYF. CDR3 bases: TGTGCCAGCAGCGATTGGGGAGCTAGCACAGATACGCAGTATTTT.

This clone was detected only once. V is TRBV10-3 and J is TRBJ1-2, with D possibly TRBD1 on 6 matching bases. The germline gives CDR1 ENHRY, CDR2 SYGVKD. Trimming cost V 6 bases and J 2 bases, with 10 bases left between them. This CDR3 is 13 amino acids long. The CDR3 loop is CAISEQGNYGYTF. The DNA of the CDR3 is TGTGCCATCAGCGAACAGGGAAACTATGGCTACACCTTC.

The J gene is TRBJ1-3, the V gene TRBV11-2, with D possibly being TRBD1 (6 bases). V was clipped by 5 bases and J by 4 bases, with 12 bases between them. This CDR3 has 14 residues. Germline V CDR1 and CDR2: SGHAT, FQNNGV. The CDR3 DNA reads as TGTGCCAGCAGCCGGGGGGCCCAAGGAAACACCATATATTTT. This sequence encodes CASSRGAQGNTIYF.

This clone came up a few times. The gene calls are TRBV9 and TRBJ2-3, with 7 bases identical to TRBD2. V trimming: 4 bases; J trimming: 3 bases; junction bases outside the gene matches: 5. This CDR3 region has 14 residues. Per germline, CDR1 SGDLS and CDR2 YYNGEE. The CDR3 coding sequence is TGTGCCAGCAGCTCCCGGCGGGAGACAGATACGCAGTATTTT. Translation: CASSSRRETDTQYF. Looking up the rest from reference TRBV9 and TRBJ2-3 gives the full variable domain: DSGVTQTPKHLITATGQRVTLRCSPRSGDLSVYWYQQSLDQGLQFLIQYYNGEERAKGNILERFSAQQFPDLHSELNLSSLELGDSALYFCASSSRRETDTQYFGPGTRLTVL.

The rearrangement links TRBV9 to TRBJ1-1; D is uncertain. The CDR3 contains 12 residues. The V gene lost 4 bases and the J gene lost 10 bases, with 14 bases spanning the gap. The germline V gene has CDR1 SGDLS and CDR2 YYNGEE. The CDR3 DNA reads as TGTGCCAGCAGCCCCCATAGTGGGAGAGCTTTCTTT. Protein: CASSPHSGRAFF.

V and J are TRBV19 and TRBJ1-2, with D unclear. CDR3 size: 11 residues. In germline, CDR1 is LNHDA, CDR2 SQIVND (reference sequence). V lost 2 bases and J lost 8, with 6 bases in between. This CDR3 reads CASSIRLGYTF. Written as DNA, the CDR3 is TGTGCCAGTAGTATAAGACTGGGCTACACCTTC.

This clone came up a few times. The chain uses TRBV5-1 and TRBJ2-1; TRBD2 aligns across 9 bases. Germline assignment: CDR1 SGHRS and CDR2 YFSETQ. J was trimmed by 9 bases and V by 3 bases; bases with no gene match: 4. CDR3 length: 13 amino acids. CDR3 region: CASSWEAGGEQFF. DNA of the CDR3: TGCGCCAGCAGCTGGGAAGCGGGGGGTGAGCAGTTCTTC.

The chain carries TRBV5-1 and TRBJ1-4; 10 bases match TRBD1. CDR3 length: 14 amino acids. Losses at the gene ends were 0 bases for V and 7 bases for J; bases not matched to a gene: 0. CDR1 is SGHRS and CDR2 is YFSETQ in the germline V gene. The DNA of the CDR3 is TGCGCCAGCAGCTTGGGACAGGGGGCTGAAAAACTGTTTTTT. Its translation: CASSLGQGAEKLFF.

V and J are TRBV12-5 and TRBJ1-5; no reliable D call. Between the trimmed V and J ends, which lost 5 bases and 8 bases, there was a span of 7 bases. Germline lookup yields CDR1 LGHNT and CDR2 FRNRAP. The CDR3 contains 11 residues. CDR3 sequence reads: CASGPAEPQHF. CDR3 sequence (DNA): TGTGCTAGTGGTCCGGCGGAGCCCCAGCATTTT.

V is TRBV7-2 and J is TRBJ1-6; D gene ambiguous. Germline CDR1 reads SGHTA; CDR2 reads FQGNSA. V dropped 5 bases and J dropped 8 bases, with 16 bases sitting between them. The CDR3 runs to 15 residues. CDR3 sequence: CASSTWTEADSPLHF. DNA of the CDR3: TGTGCCAGCAGCACTTGGACTGAGGCCGATTCACCCCTCCACTTT.

The chain is built from TRBV2 and TRBJ1-2; weak D call: TRBD1 (5 bases). Germline loops: CDR1 SNHLY, CDR2 FYNNEI. Trimming cost V 3 bases and J 7 bases, with 12 bases left between them. CDR3 length equals 13 residues. CDR3 residues: CASSDSAGCGYTF. The DNA for the CDR3 is TGTGCCAGCAGTGATTCGGCAGGGTGTGGCTACACCTTC.

The rearrangement joins TRBV14 to TRBJ1-1; no reliable D call. From germline, CDR1 is SGHDN and CDR2 FVKESK. This CDR3 spans 13 amino acids. Trimming removed 1 base at V and 5 bases at J, with 8 bases between. The CDR3 DNA reads TGTGCCAGCAGCCAAGTACAAGAAACTGAAGCTTTCTTT. It translates to CASSQVQETEAFF. Based on the CDR3 plus reference TRBV14 and TRBJ1-1, the full variable domain is EAGVTQFPSHSVIEKGQTVTLRCDPISGHDNLYWYRRVMGKEIKFLLHFVKESKQDESGMPNNRFLAERTGGTYSTLKVQPAELEDSGVYFCASSQVQETEAFFGQGTRLTVV.

The chain employs TRBV27 and TRBJ2-3; a weak D match, TRBD2 (6 bases). The CDR3 is 12 amino acids. In germline, CDR1 is MNHEY, CDR2 SMNVEV (reference sequence). The V end lost 5 bases, the J end lost 3 bases, and 6 bases lay between the germline ends. The CDR3 loop reads CASSGGTDTQYF. CDR3 DNA sequence: TGTGCCAGCAGTGGGGGGACAGATACGCAGTATTTT.

This clone was seen a few times. The gene calls are TRBV30 and TRBJ1-6; weak D call: TRBD1 (5 bases). Trimming stripped 0 bases from V and 1 base from J, with 10 bases between. Germline V lookup: CDR1 GTSNPN, CDR2 SVGIG (reference sequence). This CDR3 region has 16 residues. The chain's CDR3 is CAWSVSQGSYNSPLHF. The CDR3 DNA follows: TGTGCCTGGAGTGTTTCGCAGGGTTCCTATAATTCACCCCTCCACTTT.

This chain links TRBV5-5 with TRBJ1-2; maybe TRBD1 (6 bases). The CDR3 totals 14 residues. V was shortened by 4 bases and J by 4 bases, with 14 bases between the two germline ends. Germline CDR1 and CDR2: SGHKS and YYEKEE (reference sequence). The CDR3 is CASSPDSGGYGYTF. In DNA, the CDR3 is TGTGCCAGCAGCCCGGACAGCGGGGGCTATGGCTACACCTTC. The full variable domain, with the rest looked up from reference TRBV5-5 and TRBJ1-2, is DAGVTQSPTHLIKTRGQQVTLRCSPISGHKSVSWYQQVLGQGPQFIFQYYEKEERGRGNFPDRFSARQFPNYSSELNVNALLLGDSALYLCASSPDSGGYGYTFGSGTRLTVV.

This clone was recorded a few times. V is TRBV19 and J is TRBJ2-3, with 16 bases aligning to TRBD2. Per germline, CDR1 LNHDA and CDR2 SQIVND (reference sequence). The V segment lost 4 bases and the J segment 6 bases; nucleotides outside the gene matches: 4. The CDR3 length is 16 residues. CDR3 nucleotides: TGTGCCAGTAGTAAGGGACTAGCGGGAGGGGGGGATACGCAGTATTTT. This gives the protein CASSKGLAGGGDTQYF.

V usage is TRBV6-6 and J usage is TRBJ1-5; 7 bases are shared with TRBD1. The J segment lost 5 bases and the V segment lost 6 bases, leaving 7 bases of the junction unmatched. Germline V CDR1 and CDR2: MNHNY, SVGAGI (reference sequence). CDR3 length equals 14 residues. The CDR3 bases are TGTGCCAGCAGAGAGACAGGGTTGCATCAGCCCCAGCATTTT. This translates into CASRETGLHQPQHF.

V usage is TRBV19 and J usage is TRBJ2-5; 9 positions agree with TRBD1. This CDR3 region has 14 residues. V gave up 8 bases and J gave up 0 bases; unmatched junction bases: 4. Germline V gives CDR1 LNHDA, CDR2 SQIVND (reference sequence). The CDR3 is CASGTGMYQETQYF. CDR3 DNA: TGTGCCAGTGGGACAGGGATGTACCAAGAGACCCAGTACTTC.

CDR3 bases: TGTGCCAGCAGTTTAACAGATAACTATGGCTACACCTTC. It encodes CASSLTDNYGYTF. V usage is TRBV27 and J usage is TRBJ1-2; no clear D gene. Per germline, CDR1 MNHEY and CDR2 SMNVEV (reference sequence). Trimming left V 2 bases short and J 1 base short, with 5 bases between. This CDR3 comprises 13 residues.

V usage is TRBV18 and J usage is TRBJ1-1; D is uncertain. The length of the CDR3 is 15 residues. V was shortened by 2 bases and J by 7 bases, with 17 bases between the two germline ends. Germline V gene sequence: CDR1 KGHSH, CDR2 LQKENI. The CDR3 sequence is CASSPSLPTGNEAFF. CDR3 nucleotides: TGTGCCAGCTCACCATCATTGCCGACGGGAAATGAAGCTTTCTTT. Combining the CDR3 with reference TRBV18 and TRBJ1-1 gives the whole variable domain NAGVMQNPRHLVRRRGQEARLRCSPMKGHSHVYWYRQLPEEGLKFMVYLQKENIIDESGMPKERFSAEFPKEGPSILRIQQVVRGDSAAYFCASSPSLPTGNEAFFGQGTRLTVV.

The DNA of the CDR3 is TGTGCCAGCAGCTTAGCGGGGGGGCAAAACGGGGAGCTGTTTTTT. It translates to CASSLAGGQNGELFF. The V call is TRBV7-2, the J call TRBJ2-2; TRBD2 is a possible D gene (7 bases). V gave up 0 bases and J gave up 7 bases, with 12 bases separating them. Germline V CDR1 and CDR2: SGHTA, FQGNSA. The CDR3 contains 15 residues. The full variable domain, with the rest looked up from reference TRBV7-2 and TRBJ2-2, is GAGVSQSPSNKVTEKGKDVELRCDPISGHTALYWYRQSLGQGLEFLIYFQGNSAPDKSGLPSDRFSAERTGGSVSTLTIQRTQQEDSAVYLCASSLAGGQNGELFFGEGSRLTVL.

This chain joins TRBV7-9 and TRBJ1-2; TRBD1 matches 9 bases. Germline lookup yields CDR1 SEHNR and CDR2 FQNEAQ (reference sequence). The CDR3 spans 15 residues. V was pared by 5 bases and J by 7 bases, with 11 bases of the junction left unmatched. CDR3 bases: TGTGCCAGCAGCCCCTTACAGGGGGCCGAGGGTGGCTACACCTTC. Amino acid sequence: CASSPLQGAEGGYTF.

V usage is TRBV6-4 and J usage is TRBJ2-5; 7 nucleotides align to TRBD1. V shed 5 bases, J shed 2 bases, and the junction held 8 bases outside the gene matches. From germline, CDR1 is MRHNA and CDR2 SNTAGT. CDR3 length equals 15 residues. Written as DNA, the CDR3 is TGTGCCAGCAGTCCCTGGGACAGCAGGCAAGAGACCCAGTACTTC. This encodes CASSPWDSRQETQYF.

This sequence joins TRBV28 and TRBJ2-7; D remains unclear. The V end lost 1 base, the J end lost 7 bases, and 8 bases lay between the germline ends. CDR1 is MDHEN and CDR2 is SYDVKM in the germline V gene. CDR3 size: 12 residues. CDR3 sequence reads: CASSLFPGEQYF. The CDR3 region has the DNA TGTGCCAGCAGTTTATTTCCCGGGGAGCAGTACTTC.

This clone was seen a handful of times. This chain connects TRBV5-1 to TRBJ1-6; 7 bases are a match to TRBD1. There are 14 residues in the CDR3. The germline CDR1 and CDR2 sequences are SGHRS and YFSETQ. V shed 5 bases, J shed 8 bases, and the junction held 7 bases outside the gene matches. For the CDR3, the DNA is TGCGCCAGCAGTGAACAGGGGCTAGATTCACCCCTCCACTTT. Protein sequence: CASSEQGLDSPLHF.

This sequence joins TRBV5-1 and TRBJ2-7; a weak D match, TRBD1 (6 bases). CDR3 length: 16 residues. V was trimmed by 3 bases and J by 0 bases, leaving 16 bases between them. Germline V gives CDR1 SGHRS, CDR2 YFSETQ. CDR3 loop: CASSSYPTGISYEQYF. The CDR3 DNA follows: TGCGCCAGCAGCTCCTATCCAACAGGGATCTCCTACGAGCAGTACTTC.

V is TRBV7-6 and J is TRBJ2-2; TRBD1 agrees at 9 bases. The CDR3 totals 15 residues. The V gene end was trimmed by 6 bases and the J gene end by 4 bases; junction bases not matched to a gene: 6. CDR1 and CDR2 (germline): SGHVS, FNYEAQ. CDR3 DNA: TGTGCCAGCAGAACCGGGACAGGGATCACCGGGGAGCTGTTTTTT. Protein sequence: CASRTGTGITGELFF.

This clone was recorded a few times. The V gene is TRBV7-2, the J gene TRBJ2-4; perhaps TRBD2 as D (5 bases). This CDR3 region has 13 residues. CDR1 and CDR2 (germline): SGHTA, FQGNSA. The V gene lost 11 bases and the J gene lost 6 bases, with 17 bases spanning the gap. The CDR3 reads CAVQEAGGNIQYF. CDR3 DNA sequence: TGTGCCGTTCAGGAGGCGGGTGGAAACATTCAGTACTTC.